The present entry profiles one T cell receptor beta chain with its context. The entry originates in a study of blood T cell repertoires in COVID-19. Those enrolled, adults aged about 18 to 89 years, came from some 25 US areas. Looked up from germline, CDR1 is LNHDA and CDR2 is SQIVND (reference sequence). This CDR3 spans 13 amino acids. V was shortened by 1 base and J by 10 bases, with 11 bases between the two germline ends. As originally analysed: Estimates of nucleated cell counts were drawn from the amplification of reference gene primers. Assay used: immunoSEQ multiplex PCR; TCRdb lists only in-frame clones, some missing. The V and J calls and the clone size are those of that table, but D and trimming were determined from the DNA. The table has about 250,000 clones, roughly 86% seen once.

The chain couples TRBV19 to TRBJ1-5; D is ambiguous. This TCR derives from a woman in her 30s with acute COVID-19. The specimen was PBMCs or T cells enriched from blood (not recorded which). The CDR3 spells CASSIARHSPQHF. The CDR3 region has the DNA TGTGCCAGTAGTATAGCCAGACATTCCCCCCAGCATTTT.